The sequence of this T cell receptor beta chain was determined in a study of patients and donors after allogeneic stem cell transplantation (dated by TCRdb to the early 2020s). V is reduced by 9 bases and J by 1 base, leaving a spacing of 12 bases between them. The CDR3 runs 14 amino acids, cysteine and phenylalanine included. The only DNA kept is the CDR3, 42 bases in frame from the first base. The germline V gene (reference sequence) gives CDR1 as LNHDA and CDR2 as SQIVND. To prepare the library, RT-PCR was applied. TCRdb shows the sequencer as NextSeq 550. TCRdb cleaned the public reads at Q25 with fastp, built clones with MiXCR and kept in-frame beta chains. When rows share a CDR3 protein, they turn into one entry using the most common DNA and genes. The sample data list around 240,000 distinct CDR3 sequences, and 12% to 15% of these were observed just once. The biggest ten clones account for 11% of the sample.

As for this clonotype: It has no known antigen specificity. Base qualities are not recorded, but no much larger clone differs from it by a single base.

Specimen: blood, either unsorted or a sorted T cell fraction (not recorded which). The chain is made from TRBV19 and TRBJ2-2; the D gene cannot be resolved reliably. The receptor was derived from a human donor who was either an allogeneic HSCT recipient or a stem cell or donor lymphocyte infusion donor (not recorded which). It is not recorded whose cells these are; they may come from a transplant donor. For the CDR3, the sequence is CASLDWMNTGELFF. The DNA reads as follows: TGTGCCAGCTTAGACTGGATGAACACCGGGGAGCTGTTTTTT.